Detailed here is one TCR beta chain. This entry belongs to a study of blood T cell repertoires in COVID-19. Turning to the study itself: Sites in the United States, Italy and Spain provided acute and convalescent COVID-19 samples. T cells, B-cell-depleted T cells, or PBMCs supplied cDNA or gDNA.

As processed by the authors: Amplification of reference gene primers provided the estimated nucleated cell counts. Here immunoSEQ multiplex PCR was the method, and the copy in TCRdb shows in-frame clones only, minus some. V and J calls and clone size are those listed in that table; D and trimming were worked out from the DNA. The table has over 200,000 clones, roughly 84% seen once. The source material was peripheral blood. The sequence derives from a man aged 40-55 years with active or convalescent COVID-19.

This CDR3 reads CASSPTSGTGGLGYTF. The DNA of the CDR3 is TGTGCCAGCAGCCCTACCTCCGGGACAGGGGGCCTTGGCTACACCTTC. This chain joins TRBV27 and TRBJ1-2; 12 bases fit TRBD1. Germline-derived CDR1 and CDR2 are MNHEY and SMNVEV (reference sequence). V lost 6 bases to trimming and J lost 7 bases; unmatched junction nucleotides: 12. The CDR3 consists of 16 residues.